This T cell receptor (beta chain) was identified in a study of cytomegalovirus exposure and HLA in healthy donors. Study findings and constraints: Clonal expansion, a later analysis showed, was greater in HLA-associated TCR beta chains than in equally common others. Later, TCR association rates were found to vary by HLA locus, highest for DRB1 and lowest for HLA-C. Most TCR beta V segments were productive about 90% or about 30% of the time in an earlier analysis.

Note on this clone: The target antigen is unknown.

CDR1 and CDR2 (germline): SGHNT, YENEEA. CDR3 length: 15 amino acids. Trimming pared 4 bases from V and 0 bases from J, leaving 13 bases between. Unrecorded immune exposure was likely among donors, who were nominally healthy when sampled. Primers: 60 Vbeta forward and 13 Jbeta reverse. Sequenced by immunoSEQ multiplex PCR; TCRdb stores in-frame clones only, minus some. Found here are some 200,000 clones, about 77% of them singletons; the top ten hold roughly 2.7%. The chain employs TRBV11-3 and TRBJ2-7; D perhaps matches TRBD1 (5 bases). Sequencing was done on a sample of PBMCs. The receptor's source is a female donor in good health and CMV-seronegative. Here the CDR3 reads CASSSRGAGSYEQYF. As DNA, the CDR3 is TGTGCCAGCAGCTCCCGTGGGGCAGGCTCCTACGAGCAGTACTTC.